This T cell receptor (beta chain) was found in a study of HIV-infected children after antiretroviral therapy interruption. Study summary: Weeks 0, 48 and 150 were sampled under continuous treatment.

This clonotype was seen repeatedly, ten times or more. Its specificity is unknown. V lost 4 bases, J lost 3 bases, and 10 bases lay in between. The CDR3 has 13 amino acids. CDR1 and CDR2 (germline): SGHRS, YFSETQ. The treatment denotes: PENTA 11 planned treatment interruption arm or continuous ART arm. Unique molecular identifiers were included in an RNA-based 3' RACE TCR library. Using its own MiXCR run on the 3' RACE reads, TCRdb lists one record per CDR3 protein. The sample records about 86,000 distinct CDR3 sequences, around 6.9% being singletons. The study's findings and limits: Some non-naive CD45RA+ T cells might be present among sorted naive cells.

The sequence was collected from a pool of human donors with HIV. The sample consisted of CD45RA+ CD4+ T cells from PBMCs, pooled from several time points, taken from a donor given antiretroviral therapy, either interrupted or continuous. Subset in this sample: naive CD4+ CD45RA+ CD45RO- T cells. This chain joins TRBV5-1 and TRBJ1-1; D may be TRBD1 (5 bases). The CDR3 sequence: CASSAQVDTEAFF. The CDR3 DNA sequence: TGCGCCAGCAGCGCACAGGTAGACACTGAAGCTTTCTTT.